Below, 30 T cell receptor beta chains from the same sample are listed, as sequenced in a study of CD8+ T cells in alopecia areata. As the sequencing template, cDNA was produced by extracting RNA and reverse transcribing it. Here immunoSEQ multiplex PCR was the method, and the copy in TCRdb shows in-frame clones only, minus some. Of 250,000 to 300,000 clones listed, over 45% were seen once; the top ten hold roughly 1.8%. Treatment described: oral pan-JAK inhibitor, 5-10 mg twice daily. The sample was CD4+ T cells sorted from blood, taken at week 24, from a patient treated with tofacitinib. All receptors come from a human donor with alopecia areata.

The chain couples TRBV7-2 to TRBJ2-7, with 8 positions matching TRBD1. The CDR3 covers 14 residues. Trimming cost V 3 bases and J 0 bases; bases outside gene matches: 1. CDR1 SGHTA and CDR2 FQGNSA come from the germline V gene. The CDR3 DNA is TGTGCCAGCAGCTTCGGACAGGGCTCCTACGAGCAGTACTTC. It specifies CASSFGQGSYEQYF.

This chain uses TRBV5-1 with TRBJ2-5; TRBD1 aligns across 10 bases. The CDR3 consists of 15 residues. The V segment lost 3 bases and the J segment 4 bases; nucleotides outside the gene matches: 6. CDR1 and CDR2 from the germline V gene are SGHRS and YFSETQ. CDR3 amino acids: CASSYGQGGTETQYF. CDR3 bases: TGCGCCAGCAGCTATGGACAGGGGGGCACAGAGACCCAGTACTTC.

The V and J genes are TRBV30 and TRBJ2-1; no firm D call. CDR1 GTSNPN and CDR2 SVGIG come from the germline V gene (reference sequence). Trimming took off 4 bases at V and 0 bases at J, with 1 base between the two ends. The CDR3 contains 11 residues. CDR3 residues: CAWTSYNEQFF. CDR3 DNA: TGTGCCTGGACCTCCTACAATGAGCAGTTCTTC.

The chain uses TRBV6-6 and TRBJ2-3; TRBD1 is a possible D gene (5 bases). The V end lost 4 bases, the J end lost 7 bases, and 15 bases lay between the germline ends. The CDR3 sequence is 14 residues long. Germline V CDR1 and CDR2: MNHNY, SVGAGI (reference sequence). Here the CDR3 reads CASSSQGITYTQYF. The CDR3 DNA follows: TGTGCCAGCAGTTCTCAGGGCATCACGTATACGCAGTATTTT.

The chain is built from TRBV30 and TRBJ1-2; 9 nucleotides match TRBD1. The V and J ends lost 4 bases and 8 bases, in that order; junction bases with no gene match: 5. The CDR3 has 12 amino acids. The germline V gene encodes CDR1 GTSNPN and CDR2 SVGIG (reference sequence). DNA for the CDR3: TGTGCCTGGATCGGGACAGGGCACGGCTACACCTTC. This gives the protein CAWIGTGHGYTF.

Written as DNA, the CDR3 is TGTGCCAGCAGCTCCCCCGGGGTAGCGGGGGTAGAGACCCAGTACTTC. It specifies CASSSPGVAGVETQYF. This chain connects TRBV7-9 to TRBJ2-5; 9 positions match TRBD2. V lost 4 bases to trimming and J lost 4 bases; unmatched junction nucleotides: 10. The V gene's germline CDR1 is SEHNR and CDR2 FQNEAQ (reference sequence). The CDR3 spans 16 residues.

The rearrangement uses TRBV5-1 and TRBJ1-1, with TRBD1 identical over 11 bases. The J segment lost 3 bases and the V segment lost 3 bases, leaving 1 base of the junction unmatched. The CDR3 runs 14 residues. CDR1 is SGHRS, CDR2 YFSETQ, per germline. The DNA for the CDR3 is TGCGCCAGCAGCTCGGGACAGGGGGACACTGAAGCTTTCTTT. Protein sequence: CASSSGQGDTEAFF.

A note on this clone: This may be a read error, as it is one base from a much larger clone. Other DNA sequences from this sample encode an identical CDR3 as well. The rearrangement links TRBV2 to TRBJ2-7; D not resolved. The ends were cut back, 4 bases at V and 0 bases at J, with 1 base in the middle. The CDR3 length is 11 residues. CDR1 is SNHLY and CDR2 is FYNNEI in the germline V gene. The CDR3 protein is CASSVSYEQYF. The CDR3 nucleotides are TGTGCCAGCAGTGTCTCCTACGAGCAGTACTTC.

The chain couples TRBV5-1 to TRBJ2-7; 8 bases align to TRBD2. This CDR3 region has 15 residues. Germline V gene lookup returns CDR1 SGHRS and CDR2 YFSETQ. V gave up 4 bases and J gave up 5 bases; unmatched junction bases: 11. The CDR3 loop is CASSRTGGGPHEQYF. DNA for the CDR3: TGCGCCAGCAGCCGGACGGGGGGGGGCCCCCACGAGCAGTACTTC.

The rearrangement joins TRBV4-1 to TRBJ1-3, with D tentatively TRBD1 (6 bases). V lost 0 bases to trimming and J lost 1 base, with 10 bases between them. Germline assignment: CDR1 MGHRA and CDR2 YSYEKL. The CDR3 consists of 16 residues. The DNA of the CDR3 is TGCGCCAGCAGCCAAGAGTCCGACAGGTCTGGAAACACCATATATTTT. It translates to CASSQESDRSGNTIYF.

This rearrangement joins TRBV27 to TRBJ1-2; D possibly corresponds to TRBD1 (5 bases). Germline CDR1 is MNHEY and CDR2 is SMNVEV (reference sequence). V lost 1 base, J lost 1 base, and 13 bases lay in between. This CDR3 has 16 residues. The CDR3 DNA reads TGTGCCAGCAGTTTATGGAAGCAGGGAATTAACTATGGCTACACCTTC. Amino acids: CASSLWKQGINYGYTF.

This clone turned up a few times. At the DNA level, this CDR3 is encoded by other sequences in the same sample as well. The J gene is TRBJ2-5, the V gene TRBV10-3, with D unresolved. Trimming cost V 0 bases and J 5 bases, with 4 bases left between them. The CDR3 is made up of 12 amino acids. Germline CDR1 reads ENHRY; CDR2 reads SYGVKD. The CDR3 is CAISESTETQYF. CDR3 in DNA: TGTGCCATCAGTGAGTCTACGGAGACCCAGTACTTC.

Concerning this clone itself: One junction end does not reproduce the germline sequence, and a read error may be involved. The V and J genes are TRBV7-7 and TRBJ2-5, with D possibly being TRBD2 (6 bases). Germline CDR1 is SSHAT and CDR2 is FNYEAQ (reference sequence). The CDR3 spans 15 residues. CDR3 sequence reads: CASSSGPGVQETQYF. The CDR3 DNA reads TGTGCTAGCAGCTCCGGACCGGGAGTGCAAGAGACCCAGTACTTC.

This clone was counted a few times. The chain employs TRBV29-1 and TRBJ2-7; perhaps TRBD1 as D (6 bases). This CDR3 has 12 residues. CDR1 and CDR2 (germline): SQVTM, ANQGSEA. V lost 6 bases and J lost 1, with 10 bases in between. The CDR3 sequence is CSVGTGSYEQYF. The CDR3 DNA sequence: TGCAGCGTCGGCACAGGGTCCTACGAGCAGTACTTC.

This clone was seen only a few times. The chain recombines TRBV7-9 with TRBJ1-1; unclear D gene. The germline V gene encodes CDR1 SEHNR and CDR2 FQNEAQ (reference sequence). V was clipped by 3 bases and J by 6 bases, with 8 bases between them. The CDR3 totals 12 residues. CDR3 residues: CASSFGVAEAFF. The CDR3 region has the DNA TGTGCCAGCAGCTTCGGGGTTGCTGAAGCTTTCTTT.

V and J are TRBV28 and TRBJ2-1, with TRBD1 identical over 8 bases. The CDR3 consists of 15 residues. The J segment lost 8 bases and the V segment lost 6 bases, leaving 12 bases of the junction unmatched. Germline values: CDR1 MDHEN, CDR2 SYDVKM. In DNA form, the CDR3 reads TGTGCCAGCAGCTCCCTGAAGACAGGGGCGTATGAGCAGTTCTTC. Amino acids: CASSSLKTGAYEQFF.

The rearrangement uses TRBV27 and TRBJ1-1; tentative D call: TRBD1 (6 bases). Per germline, CDR1 MNHEY and CDR2 SMNVEV (reference sequence). The CDR3 is 16 amino acids. With 1 base removed from V and 1 base from J, the gap between germline ends came to 13 bases. CDR3 nucleotides: TGTGCCAGCAGTTTATTATCCCGGGGGGCGAACACTGAAGCTTTCTTT. It encodes CASSLLSRGANTEAFF.

The CDR3 DNA reads TGTGCCAGTCTGGACCCTGGTGGGGATACGCAGTATTTT. Protein sequence: CASLDPGGDTQYF. The chain employs TRBV6-5 and TRBJ2-3, with D uncertain. The length of the CDR3 is 13 residues. The V and J ends lost 9 bases and 6 bases respectively, with 16 bases between them. CDR1 and CDR2 (germline): MNHEY, SVGAGI.

In its sample, this clone was seen a few times. The chain has TRBV30 and TRBJ2-7, with a tentative D call TRBD2 (6 bases). V gave up 7 bases and J gave up 0 bases, with 13 bases separating them. Per germline, CDR1 GTSNPN and CDR2 SVGIG (reference sequence). The CDR3 extends over 13 amino acids. CDR3 nucleotides: TGTGCCTTAGGGAGGATGGGCTCCTACGAGCAGTACTTC. Translated: CALGRMGSYEQYF.

This clone was seen once. DNA of the CDR3: TGTGCCAGCAGCGTGGACAGGGGGGAAACAGATACGCAGTATTTT. Translated: CASSVDRGETDTQYF. This rearrangement joins TRBV9 to TRBJ2-3; 10 positions agree with TRBD1. Germline lookup yields CDR1 SGDLS and CDR2 YYNGEE. There are 15 residues in the CDR3. J lost 3 bases, V lost 2 bases, and 3 bases had no gene match.

V gene TRBV30 combines with J gene TRBJ2-5; TRBD1 agrees at 8 bases. Germline loops: CDR1 GTSNPN, CDR2 SVGIG (reference sequence). There are 13 residues in the CDR3. V lost 2 bases, J lost 5 bases, and 4 bases stayed unmatched. The CDR3 DNA reads as TGTGCCTGGAGTCAGGGGGCCGGGGAGACCCAGTACTTC. It codes for CAWSQGAGETQYF. The whole variable domain, remainder taken from reference TRBV30 and TRBJ2-5, is SQTIHQWPATLVQPVGSPLSLECTVEGTSNPNLYWYRQAAGRGLQLLFYSVGIGQISSEVPQNLSASRPQDRQFILSSKKLLLSDSGFYLCAWSQGAGETQYFGPGTRLLVL.

This sequence joins TRBV11-2 and TRBJ2-7; D is unclear. V lost 0 bases, J lost 3 bases, and 9 bases lay in between. Germline V CDR1 and CDR2: SGHAT, FQNNGV. The CDR3 totals 14 residues. CDR3 sequence reads: CASSLEVRFYEQYF. The CDR3 DNA is TGTGCCAGCAGCTTAGAGGTCCGTTTCTACGAGCAGTACTTC.

The J gene is TRBJ2-7, the V gene TRBV5-1; possible D gene TRBD1, 5 bases. Germline V CDR1 and CDR2: SGHRS, YFSETQ. V lost 0 bases, J lost 4 bases, and 14 bases lay in between. The CDR3 has 15 residues. The CDR3 DNA follows: TGCGCCAGCAGCTTGGTTTCAGGGAACACTTACGAGCAGTACTTC. Encoded protein: CASSLVSGNTYEQYF.

V usage is TRBV7-2 and J usage is TRBJ1-1, with D unresolved. The V gene's germline CDR1 is SGHTA and CDR2 FQGNSA. The CDR3 length is 16 residues. Trimming took off 5 bases at V and 7 bases at J, with 23 bases between the two ends. The DNA of the CDR3 is TGTGCCAGCAGCCCCCTGGTTCTTCAAGCTGGCAGTGAAGCTTTCTTT. Translation gives CASSPLVLQAGSEAFF.

This clone has more than one count but fewer than ten. CDR3 region: CASSQRRGGRETQYF. In DNA, the CDR3 is TGTGCCAGCAGTCAGAGGCGGGGGGGCCGAGAGACCCAGTACTTC. The V call is TRBV7-2, the J call TRBJ2-5, with 9 bases fitting TRBD2. This CDR3 spans 15 amino acids. V lost 6 bases, J lost 4 bases, and 9 bases stayed unmatched. Germline loops: CDR1 SGHTA, CDR2 FQGNSA.

The chain uses TRBV7-8 and TRBJ2-7; 15 bases fit TRBD2. The CDR3 has 14 amino acids. Per germline, CDR1 SGHVS and CDR2 FQNEAQ. After removal of 5 bases from V and 7 bases from J, the junction contained 3 bases not matched to a gene. The CDR3 coding sequence is TGTGCCAGCAGCGCGGGACTAGCGGGGGGAGAGCAGTACTTC. Translating gives CASSAGLAGGEQYF.

Only one count was recorded for this clone. The chain employs TRBV5-1 and TRBJ1-5; D is unclear. The CDR3 length is 13 residues. Germline lookup yields CDR1 SGHRS and CDR2 YFSETQ. V lost 0 bases, J lost 7 bases, and 8 bases lay in between. The CDR3 sequence: CASSLESNQPQHF. The CDR3 DNA reads as TGCGCCAGCAGCTTGGAATCAAACCAGCCCCAGCATTTT.

The chain has TRBV4-2 and TRBJ2-3; 8 nucleotides align to TRBD2. This CDR3 has 15 residues. V trimming: 0 bases; J trimming: 2 bases; junction bases outside the gene matches: 1. Germline-derived CDR1 and CDR2 are LGHNA and YNFKEQ. The CDR3: CASSQELAATDTQYF. DNA for the CDR3: TGTGCCAGCAGCCAAGAACTAGCGGCCACAGATACGCAGTATTTT.

This clone showed up just a few times. The junction and the germline gene differ at one end; a read error may be behind it. The CDR3 protein is CASSYWGGTINQPQHF. CDR3 in DNA: TGTGCCAGCAGTTACTGGGGAGGGACAATCAATCAGCCCCAGCATTTT. V is TRBV10-3 and J is TRBJ1-5; D may be TRBD1 (6 bases). Germline CDR1 ENHRY, CDR2 SYGVKD. The CDR3 consists of 16 residues.

The chain joins TRBV30 to TRBJ2-3; the D gene is possibly TRBD2 (6 bases). Looked up from germline, CDR1 is GTSNPN and CDR2 is SVGIG (reference sequence). The CDR3 contains 11 residues. CDR3 sequence reads: CGPGVTDTQYF. The CDR3 DNA reads as TGTGGCCCGGGGGTGACAGATACGCAGTATTTT.